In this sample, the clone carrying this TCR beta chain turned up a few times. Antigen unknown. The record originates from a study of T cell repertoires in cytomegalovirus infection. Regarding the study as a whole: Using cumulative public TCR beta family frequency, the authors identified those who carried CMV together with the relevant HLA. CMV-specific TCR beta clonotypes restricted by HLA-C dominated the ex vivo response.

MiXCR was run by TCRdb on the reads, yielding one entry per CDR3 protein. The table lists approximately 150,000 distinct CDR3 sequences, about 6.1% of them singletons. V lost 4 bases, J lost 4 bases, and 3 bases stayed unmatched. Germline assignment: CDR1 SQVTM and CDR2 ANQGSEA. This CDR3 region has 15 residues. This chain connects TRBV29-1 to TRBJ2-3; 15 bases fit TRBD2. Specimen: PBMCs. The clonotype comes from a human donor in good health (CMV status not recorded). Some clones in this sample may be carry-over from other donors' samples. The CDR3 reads CSVGTSGGASDTQYF. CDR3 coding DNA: TGCAGCGTTGGGACTAGCGGGGGGGCTTCAGATACGCAGTATTTT.